This T cell receptor (beta chain) came from a study of OX40 agonist ivuxolimab in advanced cancers. The wider study: Partial responses were achieved by three patients, of whom one had hepatocellular carcinoma and two had cutaneous melanoma.

Here immunoSEQ multiplex PCR was the method, and the copy in TCRdb shows in-frame clones only, minus some. The sample records almost 15,000 clones, 80% being singletons. The germline CDR1 and CDR2 sequences are MNHEY and SMNVEV (reference sequence). The CDR3 runs 15 residues. V gave up 5 bases and J gave up 3 bases, with 14 bases separating them. The starting material was CD4+ or CD8+ T cells sorted from blood, obtained in a trial of the OX40 agonist ivuxolimab. The chain uses TRBV27 and TRBJ1-3; D ambiguous. The source of this sequence is an adult with an advanced solid tumor such as melanoma, head and neck, liver or kidney cancer. The CDR3 nucleotides are TGTGCCAGCAGTACGTCTCGGGCGGATGGAAACACCATATATTTT. This encodes CASSTSRADGNTIYF.